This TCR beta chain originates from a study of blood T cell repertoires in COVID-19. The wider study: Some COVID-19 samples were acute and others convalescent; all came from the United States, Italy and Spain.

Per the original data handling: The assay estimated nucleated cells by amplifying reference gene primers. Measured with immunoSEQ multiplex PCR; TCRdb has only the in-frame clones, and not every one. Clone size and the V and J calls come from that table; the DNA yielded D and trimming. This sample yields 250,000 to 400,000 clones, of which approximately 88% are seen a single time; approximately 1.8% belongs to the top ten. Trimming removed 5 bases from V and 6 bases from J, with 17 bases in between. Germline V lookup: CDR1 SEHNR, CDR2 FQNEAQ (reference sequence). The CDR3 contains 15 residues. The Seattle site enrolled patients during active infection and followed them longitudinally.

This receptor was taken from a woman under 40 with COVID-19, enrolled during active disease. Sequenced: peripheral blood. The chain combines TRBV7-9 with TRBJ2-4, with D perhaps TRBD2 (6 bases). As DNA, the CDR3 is TGTGCCAGCAGCCACCGACTAGGGCTGGGAAACATTCAGTACTTC. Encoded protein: CASSHRLGLGNIQYF.